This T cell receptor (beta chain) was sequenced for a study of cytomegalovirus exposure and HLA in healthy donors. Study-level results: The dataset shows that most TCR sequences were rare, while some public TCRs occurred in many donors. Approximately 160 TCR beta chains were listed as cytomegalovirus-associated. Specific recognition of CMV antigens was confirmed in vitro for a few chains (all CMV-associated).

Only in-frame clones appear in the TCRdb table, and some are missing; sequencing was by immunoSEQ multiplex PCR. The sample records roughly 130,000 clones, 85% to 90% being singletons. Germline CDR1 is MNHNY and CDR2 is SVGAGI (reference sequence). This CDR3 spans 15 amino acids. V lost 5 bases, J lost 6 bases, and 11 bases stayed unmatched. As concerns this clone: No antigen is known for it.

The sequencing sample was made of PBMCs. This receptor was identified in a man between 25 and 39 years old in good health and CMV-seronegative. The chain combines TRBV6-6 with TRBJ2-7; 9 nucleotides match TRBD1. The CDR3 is CASSAIDRGSGEQYF. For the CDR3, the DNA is TGTGCCAGCAGTGCTATCGACAGGGGGTCCGGCGAGCAGTACTTC.